Listed below are T cell receptor beta chains from one sample, sequenced in a study of blood T cells in healthy people across ages. MiXCR was run by TCRdb on the 5' RACE reads, yielding one entry per CDR3 protein. The sample shows 550,000 to 650,000 distinct CDR3 sequences, 25% to 35% of them seen only once. Sequences were obtained from blood. The source of these receptors is an elderly woman in good health. The CDR3 runs from the conserved cysteine through the conserved F or W. A D gene is named only where the DNA matches it firmly. Some rows mark clone size as missing; the rest say once, few, many or name a class of expanded clone.

V gene	J gene	clone size	D gene	CDR3 protein	CDR3 DNA
TRBV6-1	TRBJ1-5	few	.	CASSEAGGAQPQHF	TGTGCCAGCAGTGAAGCGGGGGGGGCACAGCCCCAGCATTTT
TRBV2	TRBJ2-1	.	TRBD2	CASSEKIAGGSEQFF	TGTGCCAGCAGTGAAAAGATAGCGGGGGGCAGTGAGCAGTTCTTC
TRBV25-1	TRBJ1-3	few	.	CASSDFGFSGNTIYF	TGTGCCAGCAGTGATTTTGGGTTCTCTGGAAACACCATATATTTT
TRBV7-8	TRBJ2-3	many	TRBD1	CASSSTGIDTDTQYF	TGTGCCAGCAGCTCGACAGGGATAGATACAGATACGCAGTATTTT
TRBV29-1	TRBJ2-7	.	TRBD1	CSVEDPTGAEQYF	TGCAGCGTTGAAGATCCGACAGGGGCCGAGCAGTACTTC
TRBV15	TRBJ1-2	many	TRBD1	CATSLGTGPGYTF	TGTGCCACCAGCCTCGGGACAGGGCCTGGCTACACCTTC
TRBV28	TRBJ1-1	few	.	CASGLTGGTEAFF	TGTGCCAGCGGTTTGACCGGGGGCACTGAAGCTTTCTTT
TRBV7-2	TRBJ2-2	.	TRBD2	CASSQGTRTGELFF	TGTGCCAGCAGCCAGGGGACTAGAACCGGGGAGCTGTTTTTT
TRBV10-3	TRBJ2-6	.	.	CAISESGGVLISGANVLTF	TGTGCCATCAGTGAGTCAGGCGGAGTTCTGATCTCTGGGGCCAACGTCCTGACTTTC
TRBV12-3/TRBV12-4	TRBJ1-1	many	.	CASRQNGLYAEAFF	TGTGCCAGCAGACAGAACGGGCTCTACGCTGAAGCTTTCTTT
TRBV7-9	TRBJ2-1	.	TRBD2	CASSLGSGGAGEQFF	TGTGCCAGCAGCTTAGGGAGCGGGGGGGCCGGCGAGCAGTTCTTC
TRBV20-1	TRBJ1-6	.	TRBD1	CSASTGGSYNSPLHF	TGCAGTGCTAGTACAGGGGGCTCCTATAATTCACCCCTCCACTTT
TRBV5-1	TRBJ1-6	many	.	CASSLQEGNSPLHF	TGCGCCAGCAGCTTACAAGAGGGGAATTCACCCCTCCACTTT
TRBV5-6	TRBJ1-2	.	TRBD1	CASSSDMRQGARGGYTF	TGTGCCAGCAGCTCCGATATGCGACAGGGGGCAAGAGGAGGCTACACCTTC
TRBV27	TRBJ2-2	.	.	CASSLSRVRRTGELFF	TGTGCCAGCAGTTTATCGAGAGTCAGAAGAACCGGGGAGCTGTTTTTT
TRBV4-3	TRBJ2-1	.	TRBD2	CASSQGSGGDSYNEQFF	TGCGCCAGCAGCCAGGGGAGCGGGGGGGATTCCTACAATGAGCAGTTCTTC
TRBV9	TRBJ1-3	few	.	CASSVEGRTIYF	TGTGCCAGCAGCGTAGAGGGCAGGACCATATATTTT
TRBV12-3/TRBV12-4	TRBJ2-3	.	.	CASYLGGGAADAQYF	TGTGCCAGTTACCTTGGGGGAGGAGCCGCAGATGCGCAATATTTT
TRBV4-2	TRBJ2-3	few	TRBD2	CASSQDGREAGTQYF	TGTGCCAGCAGCCAAGATGGCCGGGAGGCGGGTACGCAGTATTTT
TRBV20-1	TRBJ1-1	many	TRBD1	CSAPGQGGLMNTEAFF	TGCAGTGCTCCTGGACAGGGTGGGCTCATGAACACTGAAGCTTTCTTT
TRBV2	TRBJ2-7	many	TRBD2	CASSLAGGPAYEQYF	TGTGCCAGCAGTTTAGCGGGGGGGCCAGCCTACGAGCAGTACTTC
TRBV7-9	TRBJ1-2	.	.	CASSRSGDRSYGYTF	TGTGCCAGCAGCAGGAGTGGTGACAGAAGCTATGGCTACACCTTC
TRBV21-1	TRBJ1-6	.	.	CASSKALKKVPGPLHF	TGTGCCAGCAGCAAAGCGCTTAAGAAGGTCCCTGGGCCCCTCCACTTT
TRBV10-3	TRBJ2-7	many	.	CAIAQGSPYEQYF	TGTGCCATCGCACAGGGTTCGCCCTACGAGCAGTACTTC
TRBV27	TRBJ2-7	.	.	CASSPIQLSYEQYF	TGTGCCAGCAGTCCCATCCAACTGAGCTACGAGCAGTACTTC
TRBV5-6	TRBJ1-4	.	.	CASSLSDGALNEKLFF	TGTGCCAGCAGCTTGTCCGACGGGGCACTGAATGAAAAACTGTTTTTT
TRBV6-1	TRBJ2-7	many	.	CASRDFLYEQYF	TGTGCCAGCCGGGACTTCCTCTACGAGCAGTACTTC
TRBV4-2	TRBJ1-1	.	.	CASSQDTQMNTEAFF	TGTGCCAGCAGCCAAGATACACAGATGAACACTGAAGCTTTCTTT
TRBV7-9	TRBJ2-1	many	TRBD2	CASSFLAGVGEQFF	TGTGCCAGCAGCTTTCTAGCGGGGGTAGGTGAGCAGTTCTTC
TRBV7-3	TRBJ2-1	many	.	CASSGLGGEQFF	TGTGCCAGCAGCGGGTTGGGGGGAGAGCAGTTCTTC
TRBV20-1	TRBJ1-2	many	.	CSARDDGAGYGYTF	TGCAGTGCTAGGGACGACGGGGCTGGCTATGGCTACACCTTC
TRBV7-8	TRBJ2-1	few	.	CASSGGPGGHEQFF	TGTGCCAGCAGCGGGGGACCCGGGGGGCATGAGCAGTTCTTC
TRBV12-3/TRBV12-4	TRBJ2-5	many	.	CASRLGGPSETQYF	TGTGCCAGCAGACTGGGGGGGCCAAGTGAGACCCAGTACTTC
TRBV29-1	TRBJ1-2	many	.	CSVEDRTGFGGYTF	TGCAGCGTTGAAGACCGCACAGGGTTCGGTGGCTACACCTTC
TRBV10-3	TRBJ1-5	many	TRBD1	CATADREDQPQHF	TGTGCCACGGCGGACAGGGAGGATCAGCCCCAGCATTTT
TRBV7-9	TRBJ1-1	many	.	CASSTDMRQTTEAFF	TGTGCCAGCAGCACGGATATGAGGCAGACCACTGAAGCTTTCTTT
TRBV4-2	TRBJ2-3	.	TRBD1	CASSNHPGTGGADTQYF	TGTGCCAGCAGCAACCACCCCGGGACAGGAGGGGCAGATACGCAGTATTTT
TRBV5-1	TRBJ2-2	few	TRBD1	CASSAPGQVRTGELFF	TGCGCCAGCAGCGCTCCGGGACAGGTTCGCACCGGGGAGCTGTTTTTT
TRBV25-1	TRBJ2-3	many	.	CASKQYTDTQYF	TGTGCCAGCAAACAATACACAGATACGCAGTATTTT
TRBV28	TRBJ1-5	many	.	CASTIPSSQSQHF	TGTGCCAGCACTATCCCCAGTAGCCAAAGCCAGCATTTT
TRBV20-1	TRBJ2-3	many	TRBD1	CSAFILGQRADTQYF	TGCAGTGCCTTTATCCTGGGACAGAGGGCAGATACGCAGTATTTT
TRBV12-3/TRBV12-4	TRBJ2-3	many	TRBD2	CASSQYRAGRSEDTQYF	TGTGCCAGCAGTCAATACCGAGCGGGGAGGAGCGAAGATACGCAGTATTTT
TRBV7-6	TRBJ2-5	many	.	CASSLVGGETQYF	TGTGCCAGCAGCTTAGTTGGGGGCGAGACCCAGTACTTC
TRBV30	TRBJ2-6	many	.	CAWSGAGANVLTF	TGTGCCTGGAGCGGGGCTGGGGCCAACGTCCTGACTTTC
TRBV6-1	TRBJ2-1	few	.	CASTRSVGASGEQFF	TGTGCCAGCACTCGCTCAGTGGGAGCAAGTGGTGAGCAGTTCTTC
TRBV5-1	TRBJ2-1	many	.	CASSLESGYEQFF	TGCGCCAGCAGCTTGGAGTCGGGTTATGAGCAGTTCTTC
TRBV6-1	TRBJ1-2	.	.	CASRERVRNYGYTF	TGTGCCAGCAGGGAGAGAGTACGTAACTATGGCTACACCTTC
TRBV19	TRBJ2-6	many	.	CASKMQGGSGANVLTF	TGTGCCAGTAAGATGCAGGGGGGATCTGGGGCCAACGTCCTGACTTTC
TRBV5-1	TRBJ1-1	.	TRBD1	CASSLGGQLTEAFF	TGCGCCAGCAGCTTGGGGGGACAGCTAACTGAAGCTTTCTTT
TRBV12-3/TRBV12-4	TRBJ1-4	many	.	CASRTNEKLFF	TGTGCCAGCAGGACAAATGAAAAACTGTTTTTT
TRBV20-1	TRBJ2-4	.	TRBD2	CSASRLAAYQETRYF	TGCAGTGCTAGTAGGCTAGCGGCGTACCAAGAGACCCGGTACTTC
TRBV28	TRBJ2-7	many	.	CASTAGTFGSYEQYF	TGTGCCAGCACCGCCGGGACGTTCGGGTCCTACGAGCAGTACTTC
TRBV28	TRBJ2-3	many	TRBD1	CASSSGQVPTDTQYF	TGTGCCAGCAGTTCAGGACAGGTTCCCACAGATACGCAGTATTTT
TRBV20-1	TRBJ1-6	.	TRBD1	CSAPRTGSNSPLHF	TGCAGTGCTCCCCGGACAGGCTCCAATTCACCCCTCCACTTT
TRBV7-9	TRBJ2-7	.	.	CASSPPDRAYEQYF	TGTGCCAGCAGCCCACCCGACAGAGCCTACGAGCAGTACTTC
TRBV19	TRBJ1-5	.	.	CASSIGGARSNQPQHF	TGTGCCAGTAGTATAGGGGGGGCGCGAAGCAATCAGCCCCAGCATTTT
TRBV28	TRBJ1-6	.	TRBD1	CASSFRGGPLHF	TGTGCCAGCAGTTTCCGAGGGGGCCCCCTCCACTTT
TRBV6-2/TRBV6-3	TRBJ2-1	.	.	CASSPAVAYNEQFF	TGTGCCAGCAGCCCGGCCGTTGCCTACAATGAGCAGTTCTTC
TRBV20-1	TRBJ2-3	many	TRBD2	CSATHTGLATDTQYF	TGCAGTGCTACGCACACGGGACTAGCGACAGATACGCAGTATTTT
TRBV7-2	TRBJ2-3	many	TRBD1	CASSLVGTDRTDTQYF	TGTGCCAGCAGCTTAGTTGGGACAGACCGCACAGATACGCAGTATTTT